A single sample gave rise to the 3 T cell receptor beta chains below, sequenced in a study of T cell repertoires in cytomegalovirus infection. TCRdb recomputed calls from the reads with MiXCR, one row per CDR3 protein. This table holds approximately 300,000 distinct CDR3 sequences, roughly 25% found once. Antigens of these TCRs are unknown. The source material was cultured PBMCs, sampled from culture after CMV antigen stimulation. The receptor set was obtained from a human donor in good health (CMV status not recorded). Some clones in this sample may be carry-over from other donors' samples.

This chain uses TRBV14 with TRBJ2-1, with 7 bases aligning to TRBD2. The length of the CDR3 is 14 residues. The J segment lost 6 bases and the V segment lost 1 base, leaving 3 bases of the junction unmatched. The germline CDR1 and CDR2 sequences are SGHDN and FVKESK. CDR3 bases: TGTGCCAGCAGCCAAGGACTAGCAGGCAATGAGCAGTTCTTC. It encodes CASSQGLAGNEQFF. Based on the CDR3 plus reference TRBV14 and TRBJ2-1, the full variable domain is EAGVTQFPSHSVIEKGQTVTLRCDPISGHDNLYWYRRVMGKEIKFLLHFVKESKQDESGMPNNRFLAERTGGTYSTLKVQPAELEDSGVYFCASSQGLAGNEQFFGPGTRLTVL.

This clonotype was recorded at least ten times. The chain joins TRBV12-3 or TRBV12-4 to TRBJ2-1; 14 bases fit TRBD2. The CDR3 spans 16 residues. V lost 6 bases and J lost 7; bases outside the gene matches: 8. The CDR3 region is CASRVSGTSGSNEQFF. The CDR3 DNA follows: TGTGCCAGCAGAGTATCCGGGACTAGCGGGAGTAATGAGCAGTTCTTC.

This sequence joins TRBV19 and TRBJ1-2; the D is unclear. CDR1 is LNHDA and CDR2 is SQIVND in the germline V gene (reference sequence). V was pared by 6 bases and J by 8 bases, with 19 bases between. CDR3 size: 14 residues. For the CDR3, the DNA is TGTGCCAGTAGCCTTATCGGCGGGAGCCAGGGCTACACCTTC. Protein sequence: CASSLIGGSQGYTF.